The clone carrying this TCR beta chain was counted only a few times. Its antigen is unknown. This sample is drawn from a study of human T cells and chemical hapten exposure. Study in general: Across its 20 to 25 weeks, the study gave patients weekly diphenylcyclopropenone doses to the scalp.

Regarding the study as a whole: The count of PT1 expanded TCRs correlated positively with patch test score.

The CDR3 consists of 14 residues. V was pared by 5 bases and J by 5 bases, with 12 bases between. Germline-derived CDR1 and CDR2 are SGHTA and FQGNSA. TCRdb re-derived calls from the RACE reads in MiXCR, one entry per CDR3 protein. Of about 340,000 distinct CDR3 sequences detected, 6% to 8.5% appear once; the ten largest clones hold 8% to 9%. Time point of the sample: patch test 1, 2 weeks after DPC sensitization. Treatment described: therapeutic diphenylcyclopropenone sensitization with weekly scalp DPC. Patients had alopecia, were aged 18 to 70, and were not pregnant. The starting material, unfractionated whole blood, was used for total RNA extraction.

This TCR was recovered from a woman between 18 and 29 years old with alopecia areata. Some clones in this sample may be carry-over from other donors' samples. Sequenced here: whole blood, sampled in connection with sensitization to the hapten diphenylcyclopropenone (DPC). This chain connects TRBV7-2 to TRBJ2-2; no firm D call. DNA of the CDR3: TGTGCCAGCAGCATCTCGTCCCGGACCGGGGAGCTGTTTTTT. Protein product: CASSISSRTGELFF.